This T cell receptor (beta chain) was observed in a study of T-cell memory formation after mild COVID-19. Study as a whole: Clustering of TCRs was largely donor specific. General observations from the study: Contracting CD4+ clones were located mainly in CM and EM, and CD8+ clones in EMRA. The SARS-CoV-2 specificity of second-wave clones reaching peak at day 37 remained unverified.

Germline CDR1 and CDR2: SGDLS and YYNGEE. The CDR3 spans 14 residues. With V trimmed by 4 bases and J by 5 bases, 3 bases remained unmatched. Each CDR3 protein gets one entry after TCRdb re-called the 5' RACE reads with MiXCR. The sample has approximately 240,000 distinct CDR3 sequences, over 15% seen once. On this clonotype: The antigen remains unidentified.

This TCR derives from a man between 18 and 29 years old who had mild COVID-19 (a few samples of this study predate the infection). Cell type and time point are not known. This chain connects TRBV9 to TRBJ2-3; TRBD2 agrees at 11 bases. Sequencing was performed on PBMCs or a T cell subset sorted from them (not recorded which). Here the CDR3 reads CASSTTSGGDTQYF. CDR3 sequence (DNA): TGTGCCAGCAGCACCACTAGCGGGGGAGATACGCAGTATTTT.